Described below is a single T cell receptor (beta chain) sequence and its context. Its antigen is undetermined. This entry is derived from a study of shared clonotypes between healthy human individuals. Points from the study as a whole: The study found lower generation probabilities in non-shared clonotypes than in those shared by all four donors. In several donors, about 5% of naive CD4 clonotypes appeared in common.

The CDR3 runs to 15 residues. Germline assignment: CDR1 LNHDA and CDR2 SQIVND (reference sequence). V was pared by 7 bases and J by 4 bases, with 19 bases between. The data were produced by immunoSEQ multiplex PCR, yet TCRdb's version contains in-frame clones alone and is incomplete. The table shows over a million clones, with 96% occurring only once. This chain uses TRBV19 with TRBJ2-5, with D perhaps matching TRBD1 (5 bases). Sequenced material: naive CD4+ T cells sorted from blood. The subset here: CD45RA+ positively selected. The clonotype originates from a man aged 25-45 years in good health. The CDR3 sequence is CASKSTERVRETQYF. The DNA for the CDR3 is TGTGCCAGTAAATCGACAGAAAGGGTCCGAGAGACCCAGTACTTC.